Sequencing of this T cell receptor (beta chain) was carried out in a study of cytomegalovirus exposure and HLA in healthy donors. General observations from the study: Previously analyzed data showed that most TCR beta V segments were productive at a frequency of about 90% or about 30%. In vitro assays verified that a few CMV-associated chains recognized CMV antigens specifically.

This clone showed up just a few times. Its antigen is currently unknown. Donors in the study were healthy people who gave bone marrow. The V and J ends lost 0 bases and 2 bases respectively, with 14 bases between them. The CDR3 has 16 residues. Germline V lookup: CDR1 ENHRY, CDR2 SYGVKD. 60 Vbeta and 13 Jbeta primers were used in PCR. TCRdb keeps only in-frame clones here, not all; method: immunoSEQ multiplex PCR. Here the sample spans roughly 95,000 clones, around 82% being singletons. The material sequenced was PBMCs. The receptor's source is a man aged 25-45 years in good health and CMV-seropositive. This chain joins TRBV10-3 and TRBJ2-7; maybe TRBD2 (6 bases). This chain's CDR3 is CAISESPAGTTYEQYF. CDR3 DNA: TGTGCCATCAGTGAGTCTCCAGCGGGCACTACCTACGAGCAGTACTTC.